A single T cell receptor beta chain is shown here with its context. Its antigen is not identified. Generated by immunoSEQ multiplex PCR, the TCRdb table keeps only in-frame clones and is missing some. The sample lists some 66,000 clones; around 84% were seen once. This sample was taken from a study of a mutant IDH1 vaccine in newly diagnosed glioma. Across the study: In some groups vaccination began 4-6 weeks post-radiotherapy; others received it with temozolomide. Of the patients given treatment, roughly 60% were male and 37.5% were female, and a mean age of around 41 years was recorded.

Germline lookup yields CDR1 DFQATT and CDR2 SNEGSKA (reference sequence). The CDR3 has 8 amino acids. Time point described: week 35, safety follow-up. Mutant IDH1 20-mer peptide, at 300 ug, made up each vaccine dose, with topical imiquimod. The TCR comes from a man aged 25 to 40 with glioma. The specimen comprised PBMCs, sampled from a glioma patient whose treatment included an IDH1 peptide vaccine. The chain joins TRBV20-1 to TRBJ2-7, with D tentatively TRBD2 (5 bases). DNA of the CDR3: TGCCTCCTCGAGGGGCAGTACTTC. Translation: CLLEGQYF.